These T cell receptor beta chains were read from a single sample in a study of technical replicates of blood from a handful of donors. This table comes from immunoSEQ multiplex PCR, and its TCRdb copy is limited to in-frame clones, with some not included. This sample has about 81,000 clones, with about 81% found just once. Source material: PBMCs. These receptors were taken from a human donor in good health. Some clones in this sample may be carry-over from other donors' samples. CDR3s include the opening cysteine and the closing phenylalanine or tryptophan. The order of the fields is V gene, clone size, D gene, J gene, CDR3 protein, CDR3 DNA. A D gene is named only where the DNA matches it firmly. Rows give clone size only sometimes, using once, few, many, or a class for an expanded clone.

v_call: TRBV5-6
clone_size: .
d_call: TRBD1
j_call: TRBJ1-5
cdr3_aa: CAGSLTGRGTQPQHF
cdr3_nt: TGTGCCGGCAGCTTGACAGGCAGGGGGACCCAGCCCCAGCATTTT

v_call: TRBV4-3
clone_size: .
d_call: TRBD1
j_call: TRBJ2-7
cdr3_aa: CATFPGTGYHEQYF
cdr3_nt: TGCGCCACCTTCCCCGGGACAGGGTACCACGAGCAGTACTTC

v_call: TRBV7-2
clone_size: .
d_call: .
j_call: TRBJ1-6
cdr3_aa: CASSLGLYNSPLHF
cdr3_nt: TGTGCCAGCAGCTTGGGACTGTATAATTCACCCCTCCACTTT

v_call: TRBV27
clone_size: .
d_call: .
j_call: TRBJ2-1
cdr3_aa: CASSKSGPYNEQFF
cdr3_nt: TGTGCCAGCAGTAAGAGCGGTCCTTACAATGAGCAGTTCTTC

v_call: TRBV12-5
clone_size: few
d_call: TRBD1
j_call: TRBJ1-1
cdr3_aa: CASGLGTVETFF
cdr3_nt: TGTGCTAGTGGCCTAGGGACAGTCGAAACTTTCTTT

v_call: TRBV5-4
clone_size: .
d_call: .
j_call: TRBJ1-1
cdr3_aa: CASRLSLASEAFF
cdr3_nt: TGTGCCAGCAGACTATCACTGGCCAGTGAAGCTTTCTTT

v_call: TRBV4-3
clone_size: .
d_call: .
j_call: TRBJ2-4
cdr3_aa: CASSLETRQSKVAKNIQYF
cdr3_nt: TGCGCCAGCAGCCTAGAGACACGACAGTCAAAAGTAGCCAAAAACATTCAGTACTTC

v_call: TRBV2
clone_size: once
d_call: TRBD1
j_call: TRBJ1-5
cdr3_aa: CASRGQGNSNQPQHF
cdr3_nt: TGTGCCAGCAGGGGACAGGGGAATAGCAATCAGCCCCAGCATTTT

v_call: TRBV7-2
clone_size: .
d_call: TRBD2
j_call: TRBJ2-7
cdr3_aa: CATGGGYSYEQYF
cdr3_nt: TGTGCCACCGGCGGGGGGTACTCCTACGAGCAGTACTTC

v_call: TRBV9
clone_size: .
d_call: .
j_call: TRBJ2-3
cdr3_aa: CASSLRPAGRRDTQYF
cdr3_nt: TGTGCCAGCAGCTTACGACCAGCGGGTCGGCGGGATACGCAGTATTTT

v_call: TRBV5-4
clone_size: .
d_call: TRBD2
j_call: TRBJ2-5
cdr3_aa: CASSMGTSGRRRDGETQYF
cdr3_nt: TGTGCCAGCAGCATGGGGACTAGCGGGAGAAGGCGAGACGGAGAGACCCAGTACTTC

v_call: TRBV27
clone_size: .
d_call: TRBD1
j_call: TRBJ1-2
cdr3_aa: CASSSQGTGGYTF
cdr3_nt: TGTGCCAGCAGTTCACAGGGGACGGGGGGCTACACCTTC

v_call: TRBV7-9
clone_size: .
d_call: TRBD1
j_call: TRBJ2-3
cdr3_aa: CASSLTGAGKDTQYF
cdr3_nt: TGTGCCAGCAGCCTCACAGGGGCCGGTAAAGATACGCAGTATTTT

v_call: TRBV4-3
clone_size: .
d_call: .
j_call: TRBJ1-3
cdr3_aa: CASSRGLGSGNTIYF
cdr3_nt: TGCGCCAGCAGCCGGGGCCTAGGATCTGGAAACACCATATATTTT